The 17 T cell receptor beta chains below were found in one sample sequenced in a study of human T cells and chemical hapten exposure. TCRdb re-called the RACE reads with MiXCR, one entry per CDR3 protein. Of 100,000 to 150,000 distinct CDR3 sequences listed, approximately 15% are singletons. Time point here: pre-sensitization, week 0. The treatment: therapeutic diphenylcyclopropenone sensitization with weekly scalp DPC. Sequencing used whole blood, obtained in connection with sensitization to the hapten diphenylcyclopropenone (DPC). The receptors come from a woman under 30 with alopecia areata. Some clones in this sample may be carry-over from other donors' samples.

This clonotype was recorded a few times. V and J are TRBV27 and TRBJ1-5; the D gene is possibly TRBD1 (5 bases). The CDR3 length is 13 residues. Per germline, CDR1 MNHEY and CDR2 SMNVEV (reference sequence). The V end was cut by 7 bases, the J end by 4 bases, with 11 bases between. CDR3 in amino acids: CASTTGVNQPQHF. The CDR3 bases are TGTGCCAGCACCACAGGAGTTAATCAGCCCCAGCATTTT.

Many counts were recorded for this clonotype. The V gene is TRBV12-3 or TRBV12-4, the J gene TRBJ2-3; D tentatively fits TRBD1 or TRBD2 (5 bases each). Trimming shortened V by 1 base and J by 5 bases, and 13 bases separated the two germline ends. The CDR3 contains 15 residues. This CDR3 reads CASSLGGAPQDTQYF. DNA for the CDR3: TGTGCCAGCAGTTTAGGAGGGGCTCCACAAGATACGCAGTATTTT.

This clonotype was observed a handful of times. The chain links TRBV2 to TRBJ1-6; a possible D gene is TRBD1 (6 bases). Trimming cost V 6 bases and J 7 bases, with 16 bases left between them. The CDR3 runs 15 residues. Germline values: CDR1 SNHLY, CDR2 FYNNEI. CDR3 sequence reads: CASRGATGWNSPLHF. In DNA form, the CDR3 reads TGTGCCAGCAGGGGAGCGACAGGCTGGAATTCACCCCTCCACTTT.

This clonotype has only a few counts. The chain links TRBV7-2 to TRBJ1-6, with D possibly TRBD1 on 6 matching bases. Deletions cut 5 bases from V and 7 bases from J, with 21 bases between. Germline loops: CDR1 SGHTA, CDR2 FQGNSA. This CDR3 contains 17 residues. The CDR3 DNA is TGTGCCAGCAGCCCTCGACAGGTTTTGGACCTAAATTCACCCCTCCACTTT. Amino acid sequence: CASSPRQVLDLNSPLHF.

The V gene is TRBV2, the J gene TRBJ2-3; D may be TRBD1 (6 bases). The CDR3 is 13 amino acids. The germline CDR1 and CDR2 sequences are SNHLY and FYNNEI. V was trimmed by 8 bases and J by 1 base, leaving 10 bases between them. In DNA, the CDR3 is TGTGCCAGCCGGGACACGGGCACAGATACGCAGTATTTT. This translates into CASRDTGTDTQYF.

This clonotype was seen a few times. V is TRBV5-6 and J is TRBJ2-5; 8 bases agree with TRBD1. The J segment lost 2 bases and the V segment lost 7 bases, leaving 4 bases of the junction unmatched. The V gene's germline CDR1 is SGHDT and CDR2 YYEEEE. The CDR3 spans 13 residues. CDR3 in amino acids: CASVRGQQETQYF. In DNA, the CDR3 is TGTGCCAGCGTCAGGGGGCAGCAAGAGACCCAGTACTTC.

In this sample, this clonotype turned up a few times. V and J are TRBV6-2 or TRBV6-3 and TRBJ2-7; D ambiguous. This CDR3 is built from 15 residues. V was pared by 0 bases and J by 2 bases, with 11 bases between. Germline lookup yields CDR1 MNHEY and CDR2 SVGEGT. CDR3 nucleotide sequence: TGTGCCAGCAGTTACTCTCGGGTCCTGGCCTACGAGCAGTACTTC. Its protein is CASSYSRVLAYEQYF.

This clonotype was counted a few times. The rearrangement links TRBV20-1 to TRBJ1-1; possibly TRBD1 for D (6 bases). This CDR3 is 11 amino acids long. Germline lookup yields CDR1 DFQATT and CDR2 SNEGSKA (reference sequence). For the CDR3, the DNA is TGCGGGTGCCCCAGGGGCACTGAAGCTTTCTTT. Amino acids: CGCPRGTEAFF.

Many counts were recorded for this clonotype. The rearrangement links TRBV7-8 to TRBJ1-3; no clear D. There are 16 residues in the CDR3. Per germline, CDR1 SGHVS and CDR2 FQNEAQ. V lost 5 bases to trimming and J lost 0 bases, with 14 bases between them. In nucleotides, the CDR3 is TGTGCCAGCAGCCGCCTGGAGGGTCCCTCTGGAAACACCATATATTTT. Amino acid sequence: CASSRLEGPSGNTIYF.

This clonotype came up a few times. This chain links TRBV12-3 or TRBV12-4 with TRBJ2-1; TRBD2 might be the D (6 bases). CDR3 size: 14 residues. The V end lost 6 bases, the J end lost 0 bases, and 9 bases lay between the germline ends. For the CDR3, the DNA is TGTGCCAGCAGGTTCGGGGGCTCCTACAATGAGCAGTTCTTC. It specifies CASRFGGSYNEQFF.

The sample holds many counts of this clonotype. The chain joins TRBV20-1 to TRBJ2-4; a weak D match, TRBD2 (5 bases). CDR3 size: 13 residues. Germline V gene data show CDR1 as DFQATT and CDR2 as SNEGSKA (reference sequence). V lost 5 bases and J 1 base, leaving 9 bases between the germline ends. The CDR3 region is CSALRGAKNIQYF. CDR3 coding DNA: TGCAGTGCTCTCCGGGGTGCCAAAAACATTCAGTACTTC.

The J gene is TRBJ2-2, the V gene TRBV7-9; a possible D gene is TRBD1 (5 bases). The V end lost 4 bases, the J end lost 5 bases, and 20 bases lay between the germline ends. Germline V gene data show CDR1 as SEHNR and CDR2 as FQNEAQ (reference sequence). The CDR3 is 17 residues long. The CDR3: CASSSISLRADTGELFF. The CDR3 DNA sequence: TGTGCCAGCAGCTCCATCTCTCTCAGGGCTGATACCGGGGAGCTGTTTTTT. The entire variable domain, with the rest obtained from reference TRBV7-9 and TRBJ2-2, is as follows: DTGVSQNPRHKITKRGQNVTFRCDPISEHNRLYWYRQTLGQGPEFLTYFQNEAQLEKSRLLSDRFSAERPKGSFSTLEIQRTEQGDSAMYLCASSSISLRADTGELFFGEGSRLTVL.

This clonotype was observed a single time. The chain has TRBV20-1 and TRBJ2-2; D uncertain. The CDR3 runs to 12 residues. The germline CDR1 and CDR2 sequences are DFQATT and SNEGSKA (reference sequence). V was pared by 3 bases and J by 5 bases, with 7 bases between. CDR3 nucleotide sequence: TGCAGTGCTAGCCTCGGGACCGGGGAGCTGTTTTTT. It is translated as CSASLGTGELFF.

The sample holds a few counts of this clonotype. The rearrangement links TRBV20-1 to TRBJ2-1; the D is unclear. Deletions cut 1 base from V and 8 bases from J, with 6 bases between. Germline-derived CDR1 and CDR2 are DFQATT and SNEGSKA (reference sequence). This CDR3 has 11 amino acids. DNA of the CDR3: TGCAGTGCTAGAGTCGTCGATGAGCAGTTCTTC. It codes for CSARVVDEQFF.

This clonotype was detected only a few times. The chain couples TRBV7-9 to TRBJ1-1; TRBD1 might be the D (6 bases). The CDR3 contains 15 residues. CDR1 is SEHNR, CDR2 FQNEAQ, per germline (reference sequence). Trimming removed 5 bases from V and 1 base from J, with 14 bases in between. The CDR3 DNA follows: TGTGCCAGCAGCCTGACAGGAAAAGGGAACACTGAAGCTTTCTTT. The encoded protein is CASSLTGKGNTEAFF.

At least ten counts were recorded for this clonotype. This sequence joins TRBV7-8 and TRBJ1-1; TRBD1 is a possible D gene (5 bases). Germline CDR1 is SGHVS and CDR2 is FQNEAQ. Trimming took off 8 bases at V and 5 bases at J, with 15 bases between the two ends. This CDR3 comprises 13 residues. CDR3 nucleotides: TGTGCCAGCGGACAAGGCTTAAGGACTGAAGCTTTCTTT. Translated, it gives CASGQGLRTEAFF.

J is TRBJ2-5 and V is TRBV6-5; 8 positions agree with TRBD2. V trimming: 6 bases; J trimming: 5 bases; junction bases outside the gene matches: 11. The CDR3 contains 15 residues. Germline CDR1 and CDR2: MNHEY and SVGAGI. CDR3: CASRDAGGPGETQYF. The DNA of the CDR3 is TGTGCCAGCAGAGACGCGGGGGGCCCTGGCGAGACCCAGTACTTC.